This passage covers 7 T cell receptor beta chains from one sample sequenced in a study of T-cell reconstitution after alpha-beta-depleted transplantation in children. Unique molecular identifiers featured in how the TCRbeta library was prepared. TCRdb re-called the PCR reads with MiXCR, one entry per CDR3 protein. The table includes hundreds of thousands of distinct CDR3 sequences, about 23% detected once. The input for sequencing was PBMCs, mostly from graft donor cells, taken 360 days after TCRalphabeta/CD19-depleted stem cell transplant. The receptor source for this set is a boy in the first two years of life who had a stem cell transplant for acute myeloid leukemia, so the T cells may come from the graft donor.

The J gene is TRBJ2-5, the V gene TRBV12-3 or TRBV12-4; maybe TRBD1 (6 bases). Trimming took off 2 bases at V and 7 bases at J, with 26 bases between the two ends. This CDR3 is 18 amino acids long. Here the CDR3 reads CASSLNVVEGDPRRTQYF. CDR3 nucleotide sequence: TGTGCCAGCAGTTTAAATGTGGTAGAGGGGGACCCAAGGCGGACCCAGTACTTC.

The genes are TRBV20-1 and TRBJ2-5; TRBD2 might be the D (5 bases). Trimming took off 0 bases at V and 4 bases at J, with 18 bases between the two ends. CDR1 is DFQATT, CDR2 SNEGSKA, per germline (reference sequence). The CDR3 covers 16 residues. The CDR3 loop reads CSARDHDASMLETQYF. The CDR3 bases are TGCAGTGCTAGAGATCACGATGCTAGCATGTTAGAGACCCAGTACTTC.

The chain combines TRBV20-1 with TRBJ2-1, with D hard to call. The germline V gene encodes CDR1 DFQATT and CDR2 SNEGSKA (reference sequence). The length of the CDR3 is 12 residues. V lost 6 bases to trimming and J lost 0 bases, with 6 bases between them. For the CDR3, the DNA is TGCAGTGCCTGCGACTCCTACAATGAGCAGTTCTTC. Encoded protein: CSACDSYNEQFF.

The rearrangement links TRBV20-1 to TRBJ2-6; no reliable D call. The CDR3 has 16 amino acids. Germline loops: CDR1 DFQATT, CDR2 SNEGSKA (reference sequence). V was trimmed by 1 base and J by 0 bases, leaving 10 bases between them. The CDR3 loop is CSARGPTRSGANVLTF. The CDR3 DNA is TGCAGTGCTAGAGGCCCCACCCGCTCTGGGGCCAACGTCCTGACTTTC.

The chain joins TRBV12-3 or TRBV12-4 to TRBJ1-5, with D possibly matching TRBD1 (5 bases). This CDR3 spans 17 amino acids. Trimming pared 6 bases from V and 0 bases from J, leaving 18 bases between. CDR3: CASSKGRSHHSNQPQHF. The CDR3 nucleotides are TGTGCCAGCAGCAAGGGACGGAGCCATCATAGCAATCAGCCCCAGCATTTT.

This clonotype was counted a few times. This chain links TRBV6-2 or TRBV6-3 with TRBJ2-1; D ambiguous. V lost 8 bases, J lost 6 bases, and 17 bases lay in between. CDR1 is MNHEY and CDR2 is SVGEGT in the germline V gene. This CDR3 is built from 14 residues. In nucleotides, the CDR3 is TGTGCCAGCCCGCTTCCATCCGGTGGCAATGAGCAGTTCTTC. It codes for CASPLPSGGNEQFF.

The chain uses TRBV20-1 and TRBJ2-7, with 8 bases lining up with TRBD2. This CDR3 is built from 15 residues. The V segment lost 1 base and the J segment 3 bases; nucleotides outside the gene matches: 8. Germline V gene lookup returns CDR1 DFQATT and CDR2 SNEGSKA (reference sequence). The CDR3 here is CSARGKAGVLYEQYF. As DNA, the CDR3 is TGCAGTGCTAGAGGGAAAGCGGGGGTGCTCTACGAGCAGTACTTC.